These 20 T cell receptor beta chains were sequenced from one sample in a study of cytomegalovirus exposure and HLA in healthy donors. Vbeta (60) and Jbeta (13) primers were used in the PCR. Clones were sequenced by immunoSEQ multiplex PCR, and TCRdb holds only the in-frame ones, with some missing. The sample gives around 94,000 clones, about 62% of which show up once; roughly 3.9% is in the top ten. The sequencing input was PBMCs. The receptors stem from a man under 40 in good health and CMV-seronegative.

V gene TRBV30 combines with J gene TRBJ2-5, with TRBD2 identical over 9 bases. With V trimmed by 1 base and J by 0 bases, 15 bases remained unmatched. Germline CDR1 reads GTSNPN; CDR2 reads SVGIG (reference sequence). The CDR3 has 19 residues. In nucleotides, the CDR3 is TGTGCCTGGAGTGGGGGGCTAGCGGGATTAATTTGGTACCAAGAGACCCAGTACTTC. Its translation: CAWSGGLAGLIWYQETQYF.

This clone was counted once. V gene TRBV9 combines with J gene TRBJ1-5; 9 bases are a match to TRBD1. CDR1 and CDR2 (germline): SGDLS, YYNGEE. The CDR3 extends over 14 amino acids. V lost 3 bases, J lost 4 bases, and 2 bases stayed unmatched. CDR3 DNA: TGTGCCAGCAGCGAAGGGACAGGGAATCAGCCCCAGCATTTT. Translated, it gives CASSEGTGNQPQHF.

The chain carries TRBV19 and TRBJ2-5; the match to TRBD2 covers 11 bases. V shed 8 bases, J shed 2 bases, and the junction held 7 bases outside the gene matches. Germline V lookup: CDR1 LNHDA, CDR2 SQIVND (reference sequence). This CDR3 contains 15 residues. This CDR3 reads CASARGLAAQETQYF. CDR3 in DNA: TGTGCCAGTGCTAGGGGACTAGCGGCGCAAGAGACCCAGTACTTC.

In this sample, this clone turned up a few times. The chain carries TRBV19 and TRBJ1-1; 7 bases match TRBD1. This CDR3 is 15 amino acids long. The V and J ends lost 5 bases and 6 bases, in that order; junction bases with no gene match: 12. Germline CDR1 is LNHDA and CDR2 is SQIVND (reference sequence). CDR3 residues: CASSPWTGWGAEAFF. The CDR3 bases are TGTGCCAGTAGTCCCTGGACAGGATGGGGTGCTGAAGCTTTCTTT.

The chain combines TRBV6-1 with TRBJ2-7; perhaps TRBD1 as D (5 bases). V shed 5 bases and J shed 4 bases, with 12 bases lying between them. This CDR3 has 13 residues. The germline gives CDR1 MNHNS, CDR2 SASEGT. The CDR3 nucleotides are TGTGCCAGCAGTCTGAGCAGGGCTTACGAGCAGTACTTC. Translated: CASSLSRAYEQYF.

The chain couples TRBV5-1 to TRBJ1-3, with a tentative D call TRBD1 (5 bases). This CDR3 has 16 amino acids. CDR1 is SGHRS, CDR2 YFSETQ, per germline. Trimming pared 2 bases from V and 5 bases from J, leaving 17 bases between. The chain's CDR3 is CASSLDSPKARNTIYF. The CDR3 DNA sequence: TGCGCCAGCAGCTTAGACAGTCCCAAAGCGAGAAACACCATATATTTT.

This clone was observed a few times. V usage is TRBV6-5 and J usage is TRBJ2-2; TRBD1 is a possible D gene (6 bases). Trimming stripped 3 bases from V and 4 bases from J, with 12 bases between. The germline V gene encodes CDR1 MNHEY and CDR2 SVGAGI. The CDR3 has 15 residues. The CDR3 DNA reads TGTGCCAGCAGTTATCCCGGGACAAGCACCGGGGAGCTGTTTTTT. Its protein product is CASSYPGTSTGELFF.

The chain employs TRBV5-1 and TRBJ2-7; the match to TRBD2 covers 13 bases. Germline CDR1 SGHRS, CDR2 YFSETQ. V trimming: 4 bases; J trimming: 6 bases; junction bases outside the gene matches: 7. This CDR3 contains 15 residues. The CDR3 DNA follows: TGCGCCAGCAGCCTAGGGACTAGCGGGACGGGCGAGCAGTACTTC. This sequence encodes CASSLGTSGTGEQYF.

The chain uses TRBV5-1 and TRBJ2-1; 7 bases are shared with TRBD1. Germline CDR1 SGHRS, CDR2 YFSETQ. This CDR3 comprises 14 residues. Trimming removed 4 bases from V and 10 bases from J; junction bases left unmatched: 11. The CDR3 sequence: CASSGETGLGEQFF. The CDR3, as DNA: TGCGCCAGCAGCGGAGAGACAGGGCTAGGGGAGCAGTTCTTC.

The chain links TRBV11-2 to TRBJ1-4, with TRBD1 matching 7 bases. Trimming took 6 bases from V and 11 from J; bases not matched to a gene: 9. The CDR3 has 13 residues. Germline V lookup: CDR1 SGHAT, CDR2 FQNNGV. The CDR3 sequence: CASSRQGGGKLFF. The CDR3 nucleotides read TGTGCCAGCAGTCGACAGGGAGGTGGGAAACTGTTTTTT.

The chain recombines TRBV11-2 with TRBJ2-7; no firm D call. The V gene's germline CDR1 is SGHAT and CDR2 FQNNGV. The V end lost 0 bases, the J end lost 0 bases, and 3 bases lay between the germline ends. The CDR3 is 13 residues long. Here the CDR3 DNA reads TGTGCCAGCAGCTTAGACAGCTCCTACGAGCAGTACTTC. It encodes CASSLDSSYEQYF.

This clone was recorded a few times. CDR3 DNA: TGCAGTGTACCGGGGAACACTGAAGCTTTCTTT. It encodes CSVPGNTEAFF. The chain couples TRBV20-1 to TRBJ1-1; D is ambiguous. The CDR3 runs to 11 residues. Trimming cost V 7 bases and J 1 base, with 7 bases left between them. Germline V lookup: CDR1 DFQATT, CDR2 SNEGSKA (reference sequence).

The V gene is TRBV7-3, the J gene TRBJ2-2; D may be TRBD2 (5 bases). Germline CDR1 reads SGHTA; CDR2 reads FQGTGA. The CDR3 covers 17 residues. V was clipped by 2 bases and J by 0 bases, with 13 bases between them. This CDR3 reads CASSLPGSPTNTGELFF. The CDR3 bases are TGTGCCAGCAGCTTACCGGGAAGCCCTACGAACACCGGGGAGCTGTTTTTT.

The chain links TRBV5-1 to TRBJ2-3, with TRBD2 matching over 7 bases. This CDR3 has 19 residues. V shed 1 base and J 0 bases; nucleotides not matched to a gene: 14. From germline, CDR1 is SGHRS and CDR2 YFSETQ. For the CDR3, the DNA is TGCGCCAGCAGCTTGTTGGCTGCGGGAGATATGATTAGCACAGATACGCAGTATTTT. This encodes CASSLLAAGDMISTDTQYF.

The DNA of the CDR3 is TGTGCCTGGACCCCTGGGCTCCGGGAATGGGATGAAAAACTGTTTTTT. This codes for CAWTPGLREWDEKLFF. The chain joins TRBV30 to TRBJ1-4; D gene ambiguous. Germline CDR1 is GTSNPN and CDR2 is SVGIG (reference sequence). The CDR3 length is 16 residues. V shed 4 bases and J shed 6 bases, with 21 bases lying between them.

The chain is built from TRBV25-1 and TRBJ1-3, with no clear D. Germline-derived CDR1 and CDR2 are MGHDK and SYGVNS. V was pared by 5 bases and J by 0 bases, with 14 bases between. This CDR3 comprises 16 residues. The CDR3 bases are TGTGCCAGCAGTTTATACCGAGACTCCTCTGGAAACACCATATATTTT. Its translation: CASSLYRDSSGNTIYF.

The CDR3 loop is CASSLGASGDQETQYF. CDR3 nucleotide sequence: TGTGCCAGCAGCTTAGGGGCTAGCGGGGACCAAGAGACCCAGTACTTC. The gene calls are TRBV11-2 and TRBJ2-5; 9 bases map to TRBD2. V was pared by 1 base and J by 0 bases, with 3 bases of the junction left unmatched. This CDR3 contains 16 residues. Germline CDR1 is SGHAT and CDR2 is FQNNGV.

In this sample, this clone turned up a few times. This chain connects TRBV7-2 to TRBJ2-1; no clear D. The V end was cut by 4 bases, the J end by 5 bases, with 15 bases between. The CDR3 has 15 amino acids. The V gene's germline CDR1 is SGHTA and CDR2 FQGNSA. The CDR3 reads CASSSRGVGNNEQFF. CDR3 coding DNA: TGTGCCAGCAGCTCCCGCGGAGTAGGAAACAATGAGCAGTTCTTC.

In the case of this clone: The sample carries other DNA sequences with the same CDR3. The chain has TRBV6-5 and TRBJ1-1; 7 bases map to TRBD1. This CDR3 comprises 14 residues. With V trimmed by 6 bases and J by 6 bases, 10 bases remained unmatched. Germline-derived CDR1 and CDR2 are MNHEY and SVGAGI. The CDR3 region is CASREQGFNPEAFF. In DNA, the CDR3 is TGTGCCAGCAGAGAACAGGGGTTTAACCCTGAAGCTTTCTTT.

CDR3 bases: TGCGCCAGCAGTGATCCTAGCGGGAGTGTCGGGGAGCTGTTTTTT. It encodes CASSDPSGSVGELFF. The chain is built from TRBV10-2 and TRBJ2-2, with 10 bases matching TRBD2. Per the germline V gene, CDR1 is WSHSY and CDR2 is SAAADI. This CDR3 contains 15 residues. The trim removed 3 bases at V and 7 bases at J, leaving 5 bases unmatched.